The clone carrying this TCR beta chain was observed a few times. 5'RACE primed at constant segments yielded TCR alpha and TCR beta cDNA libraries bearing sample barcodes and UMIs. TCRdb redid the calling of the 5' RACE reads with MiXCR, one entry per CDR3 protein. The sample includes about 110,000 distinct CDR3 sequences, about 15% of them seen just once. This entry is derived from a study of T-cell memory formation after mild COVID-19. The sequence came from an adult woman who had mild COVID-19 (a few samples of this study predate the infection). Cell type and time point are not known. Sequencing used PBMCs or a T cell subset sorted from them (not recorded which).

The CDR3 nucleotides are TGTGCCAGCACCCAAGCGGACTCCTACAATGAGCAGTTCTTC. Translating gives CASTQADSYNEQFF. The rearrangement joins TRBV7-9 to TRBJ2-1; perhaps TRBD2 as D (5 bases). The V end was cut by 7 bases, the J end by 0 bases, with 10 bases between. This CDR3 has 14 residues. Germline V gene data show CDR1 as SEHNR and CDR2 as FQNEAQ (reference sequence).